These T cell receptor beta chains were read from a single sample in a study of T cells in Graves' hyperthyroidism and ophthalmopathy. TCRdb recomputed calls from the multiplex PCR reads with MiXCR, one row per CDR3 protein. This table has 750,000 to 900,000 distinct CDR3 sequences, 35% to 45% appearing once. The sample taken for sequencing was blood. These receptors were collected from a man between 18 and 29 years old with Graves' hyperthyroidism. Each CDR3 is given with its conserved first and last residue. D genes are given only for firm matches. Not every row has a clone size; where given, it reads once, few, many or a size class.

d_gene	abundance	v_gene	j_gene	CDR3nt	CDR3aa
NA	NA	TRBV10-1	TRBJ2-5	TGCGCCAGCGTAGGGGCCAAAGAGACCCAGTACTTC	CASVGAKETQYF
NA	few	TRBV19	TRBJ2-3	TGTGCCAGTAGCGACGGCACAGATACGCAGTATTTT	CASSDGTDTQYF
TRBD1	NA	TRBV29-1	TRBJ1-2	TGCAGCGTTCCGGGACAGGGGGCAAACTATGGCTACACCTTC	CSVPGQGANYGYTF
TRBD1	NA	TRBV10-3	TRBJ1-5	TGTGCGCGGACAGGGGGCGCGGGCAATCAGCCCCAGCATTTT	CARTGGAGNQPQHF
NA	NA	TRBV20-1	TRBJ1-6	TGCAGTGCTAGAAATAGGGGAAGATCACCCCTCCACTTT	CSARNRGRSPLHF
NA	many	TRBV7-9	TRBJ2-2	TGTGCCAGCAGCGGGAACAGGGACACCGGGGAGCTGTTTTTT	CASSGNRDTGELFF
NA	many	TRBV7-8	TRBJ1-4	TGTGCCAGCAGTCCCTCACTGCAGGAAAAACTGTTTTTT	CASSPSLQEKLFF
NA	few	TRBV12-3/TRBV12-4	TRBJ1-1	TGTGCCAGCGACGGGGGAGAGGGCACTGAAGCTTTCTTT	CASDGGEGTEAFF
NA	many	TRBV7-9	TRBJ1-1	TGTGCCAGCAGCTTAGTGGATGAGAACACTGAAGCTTTCTTT	CASSLVDENTEAFF
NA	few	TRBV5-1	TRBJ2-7	TGCGCCAGCAGCGCGGACTACTACGAGCAGTACTTC	CASSADYYEQYF
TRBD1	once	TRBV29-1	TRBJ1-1	TGCAGCGGTTCACAGGGGCCGAACACTGAAGCTTTCTTT	CSGSQGPNTEAFF
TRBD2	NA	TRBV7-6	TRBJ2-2	TGTGCCACCGGGACTAGCGGGGGTACCGGGGAGCTGTTTTTT	CATGTSGGTGELFF
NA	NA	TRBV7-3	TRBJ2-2	TGTGCCAGCAGCCAAGAGAACTCTCCGAAAGTCCGGGAGCTGTTTTTT	CASSQENSPKVRELFF
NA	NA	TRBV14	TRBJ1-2	TGTGCCAGCTCACCACCCGGTAACTATGGCTACACCTTC	CASSPPGNYGYTF
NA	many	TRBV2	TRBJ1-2	TGTGCCAGCAATACCGCCAACGGGGGACCTGGCTACACCTTC	CASNTANGGPGYTF
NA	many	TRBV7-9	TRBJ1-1	TGTGCCAGCACCGCAGGGAGCGACACTGAAGCTTTCTTT	CASTAGSDTEAFF